This entry lists 2 T cell receptor beta chains sequenced from one sample in a study of Ad26.COV2.S vaccination and SARS-CoV-2 variants. Treatment: 15 to 20 received Ad26.COV2.S at low or high dose, single or two shots; 5 received placebo; per-sample allocation not given. Each sample was drawn 63 days after the first injection (of vaccine or placebo). Method: immunoSEQ multiplex PCR; TCRdb's copy keeps in-frame clones and lacks some. The sample includes approximately 300,000 clones, about 86% of them seen just once. The input for sequencing was peripheral blood, taken in a trial of Ad26.COV2.S vaccine versus placebo. These receptors originate from a person aged 18-60 years who received the Ad26.COV2.S COVID-19 vaccine or a placebo.

The chain couples TRBV19 to TRBJ2-3; TRBD2 aligns across 9 bases. The V gene's germline CDR1 is LNHDA and CDR2 SQIVND (reference sequence). The J segment lost 5 bases and the V segment lost 3 bases, leaving 12 bases of the junction unmatched. The CDR3 spans 17 residues. The CDR3 loop is CASSILQRGAYLDTQYF. CDR3 nucleotides: TGTGCCAGTAGTATCCTCCAGCGGGGGGCATACTTAGATACGCAGTATTTT.

This clone was observed a single time. The chain recombines TRBV6-2 or TRBV6-3 with TRBJ1-6; a possible D gene is TRBD1 (6 bases). The germline gives CDR1 MNHEY, CDR2 SVGEGT. Trimming took 5 bases from V and 10 from J, leaving 21 bases between them. The CDR3 is 16 amino acids. The CDR3 is CASSLGRGTAWSPLHF. The CDR3 DNA follows: TGTGCCAGCAGTCTCGGGAGGGGGACGGCTTGGTCACCCCTCCACTTT.